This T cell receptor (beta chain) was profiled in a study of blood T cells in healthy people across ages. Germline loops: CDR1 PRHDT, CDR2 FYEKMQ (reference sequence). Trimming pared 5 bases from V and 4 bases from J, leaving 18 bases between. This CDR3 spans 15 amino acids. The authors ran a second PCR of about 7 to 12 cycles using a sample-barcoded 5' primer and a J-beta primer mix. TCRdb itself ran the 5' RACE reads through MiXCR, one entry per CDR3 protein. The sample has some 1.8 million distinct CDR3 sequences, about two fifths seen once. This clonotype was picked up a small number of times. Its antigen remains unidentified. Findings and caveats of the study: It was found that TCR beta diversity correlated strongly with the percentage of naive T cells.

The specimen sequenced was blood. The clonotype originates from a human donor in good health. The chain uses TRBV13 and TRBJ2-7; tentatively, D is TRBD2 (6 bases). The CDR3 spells CASSRRGESWYEQYF. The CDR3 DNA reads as TGTGCCAGCAGCCGGCGGGGTGAAAGTTGGTACGAGCAGTACTTC.